The sequence of this T cell receptor (beta chain) was determined in a study of neurological immune-mediated disorders. Study background: The approximately 35 multiple sclerosis patients comprised around 30 relapsing-remitting and 3 secondary progressive cases.

This clonotype was detected a few times. The antigen is unknown. The CDR3 has 15 residues. Germline CDR1 ENHRY, CDR2 SYGVKD. Trimming shortened V by 5 bases and J by 3 bases, and 14 bases separated the two germline ends. General study points: Private repertoires in all groups were suggested by the finding that expanded clones across subjects shared no CDR3 amino acid sequences.

5'RACE generated cDNA with 10-nucleotide random UMIs. Every sequencing run produced over 190 million TCR-beta sequences, and the sequences from any one run covered 15-18 subjects. TCRdb independently ran MiXCR on the 5' RACE reads; one entry per CDR3 protein. The sample includes 90,000 to 150,000 distinct CDR3 sequences, more than 2.5% of them seen just once. This TCR was sampled from a woman aged 30 to 39 with multiple sclerosis. Sequencing was carried out using PBMCs. The rearrangement joins TRBV10-3 to TRBJ2-1; a weak D match, TRBD2 (6 bases). The CDR3 sequence: CAISRSDGGYNEQFF. CDR3 bases: TGTGCCATCAGTCGTTCGGACGGGGGCTACAATGAGCAGTTCTTC.